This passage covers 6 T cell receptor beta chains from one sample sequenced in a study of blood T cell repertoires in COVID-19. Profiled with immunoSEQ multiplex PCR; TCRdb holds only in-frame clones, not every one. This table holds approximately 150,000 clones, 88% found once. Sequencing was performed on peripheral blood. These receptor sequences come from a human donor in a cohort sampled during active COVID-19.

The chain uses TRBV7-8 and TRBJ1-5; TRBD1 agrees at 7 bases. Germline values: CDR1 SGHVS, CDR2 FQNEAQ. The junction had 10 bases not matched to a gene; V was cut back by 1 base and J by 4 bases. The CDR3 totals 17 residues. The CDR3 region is CASSLGGGGWANQPQHF. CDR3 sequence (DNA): TGTGCCAGCAGCTTAGGAGGGGGCGGGTGGGCAAATCAGCCCCAGCATTTT.

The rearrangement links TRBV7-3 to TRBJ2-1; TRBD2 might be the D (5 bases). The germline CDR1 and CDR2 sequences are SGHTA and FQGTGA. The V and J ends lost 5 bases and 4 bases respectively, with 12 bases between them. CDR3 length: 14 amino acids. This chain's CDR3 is CASSPAATYNEQFF. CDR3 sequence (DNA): TGTGCCAGCAGCCCAGCGGCTACTTACAATGAGCAGTTCTTC.

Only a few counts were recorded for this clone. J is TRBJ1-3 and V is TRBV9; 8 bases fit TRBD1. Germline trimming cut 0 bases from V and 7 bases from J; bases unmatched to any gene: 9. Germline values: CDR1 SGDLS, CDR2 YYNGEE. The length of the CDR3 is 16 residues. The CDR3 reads CASSVAAQGAENTIYF. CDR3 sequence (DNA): TGTGCCAGCAGCGTAGCCGCCCAGGGGGCAGAGAACACCATATATTTT.

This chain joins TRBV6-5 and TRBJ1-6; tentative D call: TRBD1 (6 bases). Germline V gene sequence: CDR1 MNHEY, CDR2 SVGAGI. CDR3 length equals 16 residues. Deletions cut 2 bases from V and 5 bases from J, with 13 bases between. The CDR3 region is CASSYRTELNNSPLHF. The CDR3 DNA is TGTGCCAGCAGTTACCGGACAGAGCTAAATAATTCACCCCTCCACTTT.

The CDR3, as DNA: TGCGCCAGCAGCTGGGCCAGTCAAGAGACCCAGTACTTC. It encodes CASSWASQETQYF. The V and J genes are TRBV5-1 and TRBJ2-5; D gene unclear. Deletions cut 3 bases from V and 2 bases from J, with 8 bases between. Germline values: CDR1 SGHRS, CDR2 YFSETQ. CDR3 size: 13 residues.

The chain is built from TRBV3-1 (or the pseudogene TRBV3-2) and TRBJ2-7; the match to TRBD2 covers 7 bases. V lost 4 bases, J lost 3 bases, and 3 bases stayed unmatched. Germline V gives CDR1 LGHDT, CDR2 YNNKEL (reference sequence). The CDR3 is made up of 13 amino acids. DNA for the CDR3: TGTGCCAGCAGCCCCGGGGAGGGCTACGAGCAGTACTTC. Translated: CASSPGEGYEQYF.